The 5 T cell receptor beta chains reported below all come from one sample, sequenced in a study of blood T cell repertoires in COVID-19. Repertoires were generated with immunoSEQ multiplex PCR, while TCRdb's copy carries only in-frame clones and drops some. The profile shows tens of thousands of clones, 70% to 90% of them singletons. Sequencing was performed on peripheral blood. The origin of the receptors is a woman between 45 and 65 years old with COVID-19, enrolled during active disease.

J is TRBJ2-3 and V is TRBV9; unclear D gene. The V gene lost 0 bases and the J gene lost 4 bases, with 6 bases spanning the gap. Germline V gene lookup returns CDR1 SGDLS and CDR2 YYNGEE. The CDR3 length is 13 residues. Written as DNA, the CDR3 is TGTGCCAGCAGCGTAGCCTACCCAGATACGCAGTATTTT. Translating it yields CASSVAYPDTQYF.

This rearrangement joins TRBV9 to TRBJ2-2; 7 bases fit TRBD2. The trim removed 4 bases at V and 6 bases at J, leaving 6 bases unmatched. Germline V lookup: CDR1 SGDLS, CDR2 YYNGEE. CDR3 length: 14 amino acids. The chain's CDR3 is CASSPGGSAGELFF. In nucleotides, the CDR3 is TGTGCCAGCAGCCCCGGGGGGTCAGCCGGGGAGCTGTTTTTT.

This rearrangement joins TRBV6-2 or TRBV6-3 to TRBJ2-5; TRBD2 matches 13 bases. In germline, CDR1 is MNHEY, CDR2 SVGEGT. This CDR3 spans 16 amino acids. J was trimmed by 5 bases and V by 2 bases; bases with no gene match: 5. The CDR3 bases are TGTGCCAGCAGTTACCCGGGACTAGCGGGAACGGAGACCCAGTACTTC. It specifies CASSYPGLAGTETQYF.

This chain connects TRBV5-4 to TRBJ2-3; 8 nucleotides line up with TRBD1. The CDR3 totals 15 residues. J was trimmed by 2 bases and V by 4 bases; bases with no gene match: 6. Germline V gene lookup returns CDR1 SGHNT and CDR2 YYREEE (reference sequence). Here the CDR3 reads CASSPGQVLTDTQYF. DNA for the CDR3: TGTGCCAGCAGCCCGGGACAGGTCCTCACAGATACGCAGTATTTT.

Remarks on this clone: A junction boundary mismatches the germline segment, possibly from a read error. CDR3 amino acids: CASSQSPGDTRDF. Here the CDR3 DNA reads TGTGCCAGCAGCCAAAGCCCTGGGGATACGAGGGACTTC. This chain links TRBV7-3 with TRBJ2-7; possibly TRBD2 for D (5 bases). Germline V gives CDR1 SGHTA, CDR2 FQGTGA. CDR3 length: 13 amino acids.